This T cell receptor beta chain was recovered during a study of cytomegalovirus exposure and HLA in healthy donors (dated by TCRdb to the late 2010s). Study-level background: An earlier analysis of some 550 of the donors reported approximately 270 Gb of sequence data and some 100 million unique TCR beta sequences from 150 million to 200 million T cells. The later analysis used no new phenotypic data to find candidate immune exposures, relying instead on TCR beta sequences and their occurrence across donors. An earlier analysis of about 600 of the donors used high-throughput TCR beta sequencing to judge whether each TCR beta V gene segment behaved as functional or pseudogenic. A later analysis re-examined previously published TCR beta repertoires from more than 550 donors and added high-resolution HLA genotyping to investigate patterns of TCR occurrence. Across some 400 genotyped donors of the cohort, an average of approximately 240,000 unique TCR beta nucleotide sequences per donor were sequenced, and approximately 17% of those sequences were non-productive. About 320 gigabases of sequencing data and 78 million or so unique TCR sequences were included in an early release covering roughly 700 HLA-typed donors. Using immunosequencing, the study profiled T cell repertoires from around 680 subjects and related those repertoires to cytomegalovirus serostatus. Donor age, sex, ethnicity and CMV serostatus were collected together with the repertoire data. Among the approximately 430 genotyped donors, about 83% belonged to the genetic ancestry cluster associated with self-reported Caucasian donors. The number of donors typed differed by locus, with roughly 620-630 for A, B, C, DRB1 and DQB1, roughly 520 for DQA1, over 600 for DPA1, and some 440 for DPB1. The study was designed to test whether signatures of past pathogen exposure could be identified by cataloging public T cell receptors. Class I and class II HLA loci were covered by the typing at four-digit resolution. Every repertoire in the discovery cohort had been generated on one and the same sequencing platform. Roughly 5 DR-DQ haplotypes were handled as single units for association and clustering, since linkage in the cohort was strong. Besides the first cohort of around 670 subjects, a separate validation cohort made up of 90 to 150 different subjects was used. The study combined high-throughput TCR immunosequencing, statistical association of individual TCRs with disease status, and machine learning to predict cytomegalovirus infection status. Genome-wide SNP genotypes for about 65% of the roughly 700 donors were used in a later genetic analysis, which treated that subset as a discovery cohort.

Library method: the immunoSEQ multiplex PCR assay. The multiplex PCR relied on a mix of 60 forward primers for TCR Vbeta segments and 13 reverse primers for TCR Jbeta segments. Amplification of the CDR3 region of rearranged TCR beta genes was performed with a multiplex PCR assay on genomic DNA. The Illumina HiSeq System was used to sequence the amplified TCR beta libraries as 87-base-pair reads. In the paper's pipeline: Across the 700 or so repertoires, a later analysis counted tens of millions of unique TCR beta chains, approximately 10 million of which were shared by at least two donors. To remove PCR and sequencing errors, raw reads were error-corrected and collapsed into unique sequences using a nearest-neighbor algorithm that merged closely related sequences. CDR3 sequences were aligned to IMGT reference sequences to assign V, D and J gene segments. For a sequence to be retained, a match of at least six nucleotides was required to both a V gene segment and a J gene segment. Rearrangements were classified as productive when the CDR3 lacked stop codons and remained in frame with V and J, and all other rearrangements were classified as non-productive. CDR3 was defined according to IMGT convention as the region running from the second conserved V-encoded cysteine to the conserved J-encoded phenylalanine. The earlier analysis of about 640 of the donors excluded any sequence lacking an unambiguous match to a single V gene segment. In an earlier analysis of approximately 500 of the donors, a V segment was called functional when productive rearrangements were above 56.7%, and segregating when the standard deviation between donors exceeded 5%. A statistical classification framework was developed to diagnose cytomegalovirus status using the catalog of TCR beta chain sequences. In a later analysis, TCR nucleotide sequences were compared against IMGT/GENE-DB human TR gene sequences so that V and J genes could be assigned. In a later analysis, CDR3 sequences and most-parsimonious VDJ recombination scenarios were assigned using the TCRdist pipeline. In a later analysis, each TCR beta chain was defined by its CDR3 amino acid sequence together with its V-gene family, and reads without a unique V-gene family were excluded. In a later analysis, 500 to 650 highly shared, low-generation-probability nucleotide sequences were removed to address suspected cross-contamination and a sequencing artifact. In a later analysis, a clonal expansion index for each public chain was calculated from normalized within-repertoire ranks of inferred template counts. Generation probabilities in a later analysis came from a VDJ recombination model fitted to out-of-frame rearrangements, and those results were checked against IGoR. In a later analysis, TCR-TCR, TCR-HLA and TCR-CMV co-occurrence was scored with hypergeometric tests, and a repertoire-size bias correction was applied to TCR pairs. To estimate false discovery rates, a later analysis permuted the HLA or CMV assignments 20 times. A later analysis grouped co-occurring TCRs with DBSCAN, adding TCRdist sequence similarity when clustering within HLA-allele-positive subsets. Repertoires with fewer than 30,000 or more than 120,000 public chains, plus five repertoires with anomalous nucleotide sharing, were excluded from co-occurrence clustering. The clones in this table, taken by TCRdb from immuneACCESS, are in-frame only. Not every clone is retained; where verified, under half of the shortfall comes from an unresolved V gene, and the cause of the rest is unknown. V and J calls and clone size are copied from that table; D and trimming were computed from the DNA. This sample comprises about 180,000 clones, around four fifths of them detected only once. Together, the top ten hold less than 2% of the sample.

The paper's findings and limits, for the study overall: A later analysis associated approximately 17,000 TCR beta sequences with specific HLA alleles at a false discovery rate of 0.05. For the cohort, immune exposure information was limited to CMV serostatus. Broadly in line with IMGT annotations, most TCR beta V segments showed up in productive rearrangements about 87% or about 30% of the time in an earlier analysis of under 700 of the donors. Some IMGT-functional V segments, including TRBV6-2 and TRBV6-3, could not be distinguished by the 87-base-pair reads and were therefore excluded. Because counts were too low, approximately 15 rarely observed V segments, including chromosome 9 orphons, were excluded from the earlier analysis of around 590 of the donors. In a later analysis, HLA-associated TCR beta chains showed more clonal expansion and lower generation probabilities than non-associated chains that were equally common. A total of roughly 160 TCR beta chains were listed by the study as associated with cytomegalovirus. A later genetic analysis associated a missense DCLRE1C variant with V-gene and J-gene trimming of TCR beta chains, and an independent cohort replicated the association. A cluster of highly shared sequence variants was judged likely to be a technical artifact of the sequencing pipeline. In a later genetic analysis, fewer N-insertions in productive TCRs were reported among donors in an Asian-associated ancestry cluster than the approximately 630-donor mean. A further reported finding was that TCR beta sequences accurately predicted the HLA-A and HLA-B alleles for most subjects in the first cohort. The authors suggested that the approach could potentially be extended to other disease states and immunological phenotypes. When HLA alleles, especially DR and DQ, strongly co-occurred, TCR associations were difficult to assign to individual alleles. According to a later analysis, parvovirus B19, influenza, CMV and Epstein-Barr virus appeared linked to several top co-occurrence clusters. Most TCR sequences were observed very rarely across donors, whereas some public TCRs were present in many individuals. The presence/absence analyses assumed that sequencing depth was roughly uniform across donors, and that assumption may not be true. In a later analysis, TCR association rates were found to vary across HLA loci, with the most associated TCRs seen for DRB1 alleles and the fewest for HLA-C alleles. Because HLA typing was unavailable for some donors at each locus, only the typed subset was used in association tests. Most CMV-associated TCR beta chains appeared to be HLA-restricted in a later analysis, and the HLA associations seemed to be driven largely by CMV exposure. Cytomegalovirus status was reported to be diagnosed by the classifier with high specificity and sensitivity in both the original and validation cohorts. Correlated functional status among segregating V segments might reflect linkage disequilibrium, but an unknown experimental factor could not be ruled out. In this cohort, only TCR beta chains were sequenced, and detectable features were limited by the absence of alpha or paired-chain data. In vitro tests confirmed that three of the cytomegalovirus-associated TCR beta chains recognize cytomegalovirus antigens.

The V and J ends are trimmed by 0 bases and 4 bases, leaving 13 bases between them. Counted from cysteine to phenylalanine, this CDR3 has 15 amino acids. Just CDR3 DNA is preserved here, 45 bases in frame from base 1. The germline V gene gives CDR1 as MNHEY and CDR2 as SVGAGI. This clone was detected ten times or more. What antigen it recognizes has not been identified. The input lacks base qualities; no much larger clone sits a single base away. In total, roughly 670 healthy bone marrow donors made up the cohort. All cohort members were sampled while nominally healthy, although unrecorded immune exposures were likely present. The donor was CMV seronegative and belonged to the group of 352 seronegative cohort members. Every donor gave a peripheral blood sample, and the peripheral blood mononuclear cells from that sample were used for TCR beta sequencing. The Qiagen DNeasy Blood Extraction Kit was used to extract genomic DNA from the blood cell samples.

The receptor comes from a woman aged 25 to 45 in good health and CMV-seronegative. Recombination joined TRBV6-5 with TRBJ2-7, and the D gene may be TRBD1, 5 bases matching. The source material was PBMCs. The DNA sequence is TGTGCCAGCAGTTACTCGTTCGACAGCTTATACGAGCAGTACTTC. Translated, this is CASSYSFDSLYEQYF.